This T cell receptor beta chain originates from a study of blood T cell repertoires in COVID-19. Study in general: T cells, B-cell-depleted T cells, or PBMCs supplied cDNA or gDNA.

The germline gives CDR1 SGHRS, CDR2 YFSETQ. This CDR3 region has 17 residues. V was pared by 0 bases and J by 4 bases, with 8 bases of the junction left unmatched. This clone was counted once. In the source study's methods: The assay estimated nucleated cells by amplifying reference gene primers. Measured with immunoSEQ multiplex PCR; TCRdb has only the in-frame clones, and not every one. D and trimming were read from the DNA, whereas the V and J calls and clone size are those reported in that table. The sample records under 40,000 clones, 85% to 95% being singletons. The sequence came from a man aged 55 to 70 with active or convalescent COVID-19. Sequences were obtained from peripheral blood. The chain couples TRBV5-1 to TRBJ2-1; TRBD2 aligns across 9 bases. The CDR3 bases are TGCGCCAGCAGCTTGGACACGGGCGGGAGGGTTTACAATGAGCAGTTCTTC. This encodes CASSLDTGGRVYNEQFF.